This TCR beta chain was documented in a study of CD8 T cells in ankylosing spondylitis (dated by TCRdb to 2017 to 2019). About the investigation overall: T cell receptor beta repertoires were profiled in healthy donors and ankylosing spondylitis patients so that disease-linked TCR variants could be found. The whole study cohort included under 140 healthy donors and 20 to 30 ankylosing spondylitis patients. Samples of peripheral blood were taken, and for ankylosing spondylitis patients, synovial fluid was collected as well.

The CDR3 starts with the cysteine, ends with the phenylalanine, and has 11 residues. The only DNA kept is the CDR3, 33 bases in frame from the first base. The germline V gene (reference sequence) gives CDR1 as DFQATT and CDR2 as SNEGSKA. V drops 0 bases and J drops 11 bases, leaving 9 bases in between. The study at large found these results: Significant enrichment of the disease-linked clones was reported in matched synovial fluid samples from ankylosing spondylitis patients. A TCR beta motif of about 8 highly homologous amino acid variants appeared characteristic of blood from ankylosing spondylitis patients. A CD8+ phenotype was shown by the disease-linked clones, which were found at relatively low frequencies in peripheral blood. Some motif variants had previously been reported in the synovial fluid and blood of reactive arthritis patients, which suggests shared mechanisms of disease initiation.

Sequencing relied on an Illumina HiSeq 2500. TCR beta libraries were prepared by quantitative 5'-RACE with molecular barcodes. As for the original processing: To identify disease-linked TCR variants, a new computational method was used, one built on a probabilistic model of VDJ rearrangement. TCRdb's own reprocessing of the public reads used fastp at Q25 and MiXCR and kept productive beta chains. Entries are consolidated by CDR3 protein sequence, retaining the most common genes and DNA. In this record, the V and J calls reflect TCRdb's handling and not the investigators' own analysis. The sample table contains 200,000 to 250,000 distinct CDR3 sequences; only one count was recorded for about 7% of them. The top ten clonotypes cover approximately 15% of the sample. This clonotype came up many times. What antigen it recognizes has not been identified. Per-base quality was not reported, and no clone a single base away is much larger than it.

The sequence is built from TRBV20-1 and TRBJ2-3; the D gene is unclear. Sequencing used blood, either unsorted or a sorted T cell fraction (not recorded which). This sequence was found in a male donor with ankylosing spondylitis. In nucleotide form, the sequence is TGCAGTGCTAGAGAGGCCCTCAGGCAGTATTTT. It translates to CSAREALRQYF.